The sequence of this TCR beta chain was determined in a study of T cells in Graves' hyperthyroidism and ophthalmopathy. Study-level results: Ophthalmopathy onset followed model prediction by a median approximately 5.9 months.

RNA transcripts provided the source from which TCR beta CDR3 regions were amplified. A first-round RT-PCR of the TCR CDR3 used the HTBI primer set. TCRdb re-called the multiplex PCR reads through MiXCR, storing one row per CDR3 protein. Of fewer than 350,000 distinct CDR3 sequences in the sample, roughly 21% were seen once. Recently diagnosed hyperthyroidism of less than 2 months' duration affected patients aged 18 to 65. J gave up 10 bases and V 3 bases, and 2 bases lay outside the gene matches. Germline V lookup: CDR1 SGHRS, CDR2 YFSETQ. The CDR3 is 14 residues long. About this clonotype itself: What it binds is unknown.

V is TRBV5-1 and J is TRBJ2-1, with TRBD2 identical over 15 bases. The TCR was taken from a woman in her forties or fifties with Graves' hyperthyroidism. Sequencing was performed on blood. In DNA form, the CDR3 reads TGCGCCAGCAGCTCAGGGACTAGCGGGAGGGAGCAGTTCTTC. It specifies CASSSGTSGREQFF.